The 21 T cell receptor beta chains given below trace back to one sample, sequenced in a study of T cell responses to AZD1222 COVID-19 vaccine. Produced via immunoSEQ multiplex PCR; TCRdb's table is partial and in-frame only. The sample lists some 120,000 clones; roughly 84% were seen once. The sequenced sample was peripheral blood, obtained on day 0 of AZD1222 vaccination. These receptors all come from an adult in good health.

The rearrangement joins TRBV5-1 to TRBJ2-3, with TRBD1 matching 8 bases. Germline CDR1 is SGHRS and CDR2 is YFSETQ. CDR3 size: 14 residues. V shed 2 bases and J 6 bases; nucleotides not matched to a gene: 5. CDR3 protein: CASSLGTGRDTQYF. The CDR3 DNA is TGCGCCAGCAGCTTAGGGACAGGTCGGGATACGCAGTATTTT. Combining the CDR3 with reference TRBV5-1 and TRBJ2-3 gives the whole variable domain KAGVTQTPRYLIKTRGQQVTLSCSPISGHRSVSWYQQTPGQGLQFLFEYFSETQRNKGNFPGRFSGRQFSNSRSEMNVSTLELGDSALYLCASSLGTGRDTQYFGPGTRLTVL.

Only a few counts were recorded for this clone. This chain uses TRBV6-5 with TRBJ1-6; TRBD1 aligns across 7 bases. J lost 11 bases, V lost 8 bases, and 6 bases had no gene match. Germline assignment: CDR1 MNHEY and CDR2 SVGAGI. This CDR3 is built from 12 residues. The CDR3 reads CASQGGGAPLHF. For the CDR3, the DNA is TGTGCCAGCCAGGGGGGAGGGGCACCCCTCCACTTT.

This chain connects TRBV6-1 to TRBJ2-5; 9 nucleotides align to TRBD2. The CDR3 has 16 amino acids. The J segment lost 1 base and the V segment lost 1 base, leaving 4 bases of the junction unmatched. Germline lookup yields CDR1 MNHNS and CDR2 SASEGT. CDR3 bases: TGTGCCAGCAGTGAAGTAAGAGCGGGGGGCCAAGAGACCCAGTACTTC. Amino acids: CASSEVRAGGQETQYF.

The sample holds one count of this clone. The chain joins TRBV6-6 to TRBJ1-4, with 9 bases fitting TRBD1. There are 14 residues in the CDR3. Looked up from germline, CDR1 is MNHNY and CDR2 is SVGAGI (reference sequence). J was trimmed by 4 bases and V by 6 bases; bases with no gene match: 3. CDR3 protein: CASSTGQGNEKLFF. The CDR3 DNA reads as TGTGCCAGCAGCACGGGACAGGGTAATGAAAAACTGTTTTTT.

This rearrangement joins TRBV7-9 to TRBJ1-3, with D possibly being TRBD1 (5 bases). Trimming removed 4 bases from V and 8 bases from J, with 27 bases in between. This CDR3 is built from 18 residues. Germline values: CDR1 SEHNR, CDR2 FQNEAQ (reference sequence). The CDR3 reads CASSSPERPGAGDYTIYF. For the CDR3, the DNA is TGTGCCAGCAGCTCTCCAGAACGCCCCGGGGCCGGTGACTACACCATATATTTT.

The chain has TRBV7-2 and TRBJ2-3, with 7 bases aligning to TRBD1. V trimming: 5 bases; J trimming: 2 bases; junction bases outside the gene matches: 7. The CDR3 has 15 residues. Germline lookup yields CDR1 SGHTA and CDR2 FQGNSA. The chain's CDR3 is CASSPRTGYTDTQYF. The CDR3 DNA follows: TGTGCCAGCAGCCCGCGGACAGGATACACAGATACGCAGTATTTT.

This clone is a singleton in its sample. The chain combines TRBV2 with TRBJ1-6; TRBD1 matches at 8 bases. CDR3 length: 15 residues. After removal of 2 bases from V and 9 bases from J, the junction contained 6 bases not matched to a gene. Germline V gene data show CDR1 as SNHLY and CDR2 as FYNNEI. CDR3 sequence reads: CASSEQGQGLSPLHF. CDR3 sequence (DNA): TGTGCCAGCAGTGAACAAGGACAGGGCCTTTCACCCCTCCACTTT.

The chain is built from TRBV6-5 and TRBJ1-2; D gene ambiguous. Germline V CDR1 and CDR2: MNHEY, SVGAGI. V was clipped by 0 bases and J by 3 bases, with 11 bases between them. There are 15 residues in the CDR3. CDR3 nucleotides: TGTGCCAGCAGTTACTCGATTTCCGGGGACTATGGCTACACCTTC. Translation gives CASSYSISGDYGYTF.

V and J are TRBV6-5 and TRBJ2-7, with D perhaps TRBD2 (6 bases). The CDR3 is 15 residues long. V was cut by 4 bases and J by 0 bases, with 13 bases left in between. CDR1 is MNHEY and CDR2 is SVGAGI in the germline V gene. The CDR3 sequence is CASSSRVGGSYEQYF. The CDR3 nucleotides are TGTGCCAGCAGTTCCCGTGTGGGGGGCTCCTACGAGCAGTACTTC.

The gene calls are TRBV30 and TRBJ2-7, with D tentatively TRBD1 (8 bases). V lost 1 base to trimming and J lost 3 bases, with 22 bases between them. The germline V gene has CDR1 GTSNPN and CDR2 SVGIG (reference sequence). CDR3 length: 17 residues. In DNA, the CDR3 is TGTGCCTGGAGTGACTACAGGGGGGGCGGCAGAAGCTACGAGCAGTACTTC. Translating gives CAWSDYRGGGRSYEQYF.

The table lists this clone with a few counts. The chain is built from TRBV9 and TRBJ2-1, with a weak D call TRBD1 (6 bases). The CDR3 extends over 20 amino acids. CDR1 is SGDLS, CDR2 YYNGEE, per germline. The V end lost 0 bases, the J end lost 4 bases, and 26 bases lay between the germline ends. This CDR3 is CASSVGQARGPPRVYNEQFF. The CDR3 coding sequence is TGTGCCAGCAGCGTAGGACAGGCCCGAGGCCCCCCCAGGGTATACAATGAGCAGTTCTTC.

The rearrangement uses TRBV7-6 and TRBJ1-2, with 8 bases fitting TRBD1. After removal of 2 bases from V and 3 bases from J, the junction contained 8 bases not matched to a gene. The CDR3 has 16 amino acids. Germline-derived CDR1 and CDR2 are SGHVS and FNYEAQ. DNA of the CDR3: TGTGCCAGCAGCTTAACTCCCCCGGGACAGGACTATGGCTACACCTTC. This sequence encodes CASSLTPPGQDYGYTF. The full variable domain, in which reference TRBV7-6 and TRBJ1-2 provide the parts outside the CDR3, is GAGVSQSPRYKVTKRGQDVALRCDPISGHVSLYWYRQALGQGPEFLTYFNYEAQQDKSGLPNDRFSAERPEGSISTLTIQRTEQRDSAMYRCASSLTPPGQDYGYTFGSGTRLTVV.

The J gene is TRBJ2-3, the V gene TRBV5-4, with 9 bases lining up with TRBD2. CDR1 and CDR2 (germline): SGHNT, YYREEE (reference sequence). The CDR3 is 16 amino acids. After removal of 0 bases from V and 5 bases from J, the junction contained 7 bases not matched to a gene. The CDR3 region has the DNA TGTGCCAGCAGCTTGGCCGCTAGCGGGGATGGAGATACGCAGTATTTT. Its translation: CASSLAASGDGDTQYF.

V gene TRBV29-1 combines with J gene TRBJ1-1; 8 nucleotides align to TRBD1. Germline values: CDR1 SQVTM, CDR2 ANQGSEA. The CDR3 extends over 14 amino acids. V dropped 3 bases and J dropped 0; count of bases not matched to a gene: 3. This CDR3 reads CSVDMDRVNTEAFF. In DNA, the CDR3 is TGCAGCGTTGATATGGACAGGGTGAACACTGAAGCTTTCTTT.

This clone was recorded once. This chain uses TRBV13 with TRBJ2-5; D might be TRBD1 or TRBD2, each matching 6 bases. Trimming pared 5 bases from V and 3 bases from J, leaving 16 bases between. The CDR3 extends over 15 amino acids. Germline CDR1 is PRHDT and CDR2 is FYEKMQ (reference sequence). Here the CDR3 DNA reads TGTGCCAGCAGCGGGGGGCTCGGAGGGGAAGAGACCCAGTACTTC. It translates to CASSGGLGGEETQYF. Based on the CDR3 plus reference TRBV13 and TRBJ2-5, the full variable domain is AAGVIQSPRHLIKEKRETATLKCYPIPRHDTVYWYQQGPGQDPQFLISFYEKMQSDKGSIPDRFSAQQFSDYHSELNMSSLELGDSALYFCASSGGLGGEETQYFGPGTRLLVL.

The gene calls are TRBV6-5 and TRBJ2-2; D remains ambiguous. V was pared by 4 bases and J by 3 bases, with 6 bases between. CDR3 length equals 13 residues. Per the germline V gene, CDR1 is MNHEY and CDR2 is SVGAGI. This CDR3 reads CASSSGHTGELFF. As DNA, the CDR3 is TGTGCCAGCAGTTCTGGCCACACCGGGGAGCTGTTTTTT.

The chain couples TRBV5-6 to TRBJ1-2, with D possibly matching TRBD1 (5 bases). This CDR3 region has 15 residues. The V end lost 0 bases, the J end lost 3 bases, and 12 bases lay between the germline ends. CDR1 SGHDT and CDR2 YYEEEE come from the germline V gene. CDR3: CASSLGGSGDYGYTF. CDR3 DNA: TGTGCCAGCAGCTTGGGAGGTTCGGGGGACTATGGCTACACCTTC.

This chain joins TRBV7-8 and TRBJ2-5, with TRBD1 matching over 8 bases. The CDR3 consists of 18 residues. The V gene's germline CDR1 is SGHVS and CDR2 FQNEAQ. The V and J ends lost 1 base and 4 bases, in that order; junction bases with no gene match: 14. The CDR3 nucleotides read TGTGCCAGCAGCTTAGATGTCCAGGGGGCGAGAGGGGGAGAGACCCAGTACTTC. Amino acids: CASSLDVQGARGGETQYF.

The chain employs TRBV9 and TRBJ1-2, with a weak D call TRBD1 (6 bases). Germline V gene data show CDR1 as SGDLS and CDR2 as YYNGEE. Trimming shortened V by 4 bases and J by 4 bases, and 14 bases separated the two germline ends. The CDR3 length is 14 residues. The CDR3 protein is CASSPRQDAYGYTF. The CDR3 coding sequence is TGTGCCAGCAGCCCCAGACAGGACGCCTATGGCTACACCTTC.

V and J are TRBV27 and TRBJ1-6; 9 nucleotides line up with TRBD1. With 5 bases clipped from V and 8 bases from J, the junction kept 4 bases outside the gene matches. CDR1 and CDR2 from the germline V gene are MNHEY and SMNVEV (reference sequence). The CDR3 loop spans 14 amino acids. CDR3 sequence: CASSLTGGDSPLHF. The CDR3 coding sequence is TGTGCCAGCAGTCTTACAGGGGGCGATTCACCCCTCCACTTT.

This chain connects TRBV10-2 to TRBJ2-7, with D unclear. Germline-derived CDR1 and CDR2 are WSHSY and SAAADI. The CDR3 loop spans 15 amino acids. V lost 0 bases and J 9 bases, leaving 18 bases between the germline ends. For the CDR3, the DNA is TGCGCCAGCAGTGAGTCGATAGCCATCGGTGGTGTGCAGTACTTC. It specifies CASSESIAIGGVQYF.